This T cell receptor beta chain was found in a study of control samples from healthy donors and cancer patients. Generated by immunoSEQ multiplex PCR, the TCRdb table keeps only in-frame clones and is missing some. The table lists some 95,000 clones, 92% of them singletons, with approximately 3% in the top ten. Germline CDR1 SNHLY, CDR2 FYNNEI. After removal of 4 bases from V and 1 base from J, the junction contained 11 bases not matched to a gene. This CDR3 comprises 18 residues. Specimen: blood. This TCR came from a human donor in good health. The donor label of this sample is uncertain. The genes are TRBV2 and TRBJ2-3; 10 nucleotides align to TRBD1. CDR3 sequence (DNA): TGTGCCAGCAGTGGTCGGGTACGGACAGGGGGGGGCACAGATACGCAGTATTTT. Translating it yields CASSGRVRTGGGTDTQYF.